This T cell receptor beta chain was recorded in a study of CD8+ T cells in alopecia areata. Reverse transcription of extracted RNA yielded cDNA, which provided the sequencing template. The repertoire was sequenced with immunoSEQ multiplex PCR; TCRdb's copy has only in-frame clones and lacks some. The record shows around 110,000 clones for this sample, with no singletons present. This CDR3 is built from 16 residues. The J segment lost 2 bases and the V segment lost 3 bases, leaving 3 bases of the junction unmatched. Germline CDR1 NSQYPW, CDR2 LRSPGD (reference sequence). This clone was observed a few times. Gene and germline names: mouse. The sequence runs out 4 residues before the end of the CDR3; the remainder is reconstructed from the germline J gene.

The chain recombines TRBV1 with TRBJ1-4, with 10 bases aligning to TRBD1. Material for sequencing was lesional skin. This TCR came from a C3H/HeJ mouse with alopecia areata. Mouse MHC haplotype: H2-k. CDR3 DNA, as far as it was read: TGCACCTGCAGTGCCCTGACAGGGGGCTCCAACGAA. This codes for CTCSALTGGSNE. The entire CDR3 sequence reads CTCSALTGGSNERLFF.